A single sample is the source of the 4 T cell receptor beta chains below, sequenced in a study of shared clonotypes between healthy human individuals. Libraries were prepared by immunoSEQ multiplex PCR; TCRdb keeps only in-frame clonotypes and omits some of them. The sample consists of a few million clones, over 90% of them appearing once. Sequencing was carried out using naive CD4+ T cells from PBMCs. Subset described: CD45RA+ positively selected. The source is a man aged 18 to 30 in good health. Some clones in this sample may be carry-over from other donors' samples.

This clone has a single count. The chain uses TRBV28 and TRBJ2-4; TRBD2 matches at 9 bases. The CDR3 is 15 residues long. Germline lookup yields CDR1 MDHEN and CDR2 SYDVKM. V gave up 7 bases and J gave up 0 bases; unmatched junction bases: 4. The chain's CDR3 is CASNSGGIAKNIQYF. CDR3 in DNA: TGTGCCAGCAACAGCGGGGGGATAGCCAAAAACATTCAGTACTTC.

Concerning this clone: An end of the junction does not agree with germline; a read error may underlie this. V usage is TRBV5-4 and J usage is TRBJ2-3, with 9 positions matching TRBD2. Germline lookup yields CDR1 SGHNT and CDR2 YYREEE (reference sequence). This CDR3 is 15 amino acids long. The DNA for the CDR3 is TGTGCCAGCAGCTCGGGGACTAGCAGCATAGATACGCAGTATTTT. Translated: CASSSGTSSIDTQYF.

CDR3 sequence reads: CASSLGGEETQYF. The CDR3 nucleotides are TGTGCCAGCTCCCTCGGCGGTGAGGAGACCCAGTACTTC. The rearrangement links TRBV18 to TRBJ2-5, with no clear D. Germline values: CDR1 KGHSH, CDR2 LQKENI. Trimming shortened V by 6 bases and J by 5 bases, and 13 bases separated the two germline ends. CDR3 length equals 13 residues.

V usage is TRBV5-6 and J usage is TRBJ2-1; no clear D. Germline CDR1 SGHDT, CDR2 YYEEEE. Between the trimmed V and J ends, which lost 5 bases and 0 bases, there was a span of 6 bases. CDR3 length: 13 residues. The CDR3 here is CASRAGSYNEQFF. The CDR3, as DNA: TGTGCCAGCAGAGCTGGCTCCTACAATGAGCAGTTCTTC.